The 19 T cell receptor beta chains reported below all come from one sample, sequenced in a study of blood T cell repertoires in COVID-19. Repertoires were generated with immunoSEQ multiplex PCR, while TCRdb's copy carries only in-frame clones and drops some. The sample comprises about 110,000 clones, around 86% of which are singletons, and roughly 4.5% rests with the top ten. Sequences were obtained from peripheral blood. The receptor source for this set is a man aged 35 to 55 with acute or convalescent COVID-19.

The genes are TRBV2 and TRBJ1-2, with D maybe TRBD1 (6 bases). This CDR3 is built from 15 residues. The germline V gene has CDR1 SNHLY and CDR2 FYNNEI. Trimming cost V 2 bases and J 8 bases, with 18 bases left between them. The DNA of the CDR3 is TGTGCCAGCAGTGAAAAGACTTCCCAGGGGAGCGGCTACACCTTC. Translated: CASSEKTSQGSGYTF.

This rearrangement joins TRBV6-6 to TRBJ1-1, with D possibly being TRBD1 (5 bases). Per germline, CDR1 MNHNY and CDR2 SVGAGI (reference sequence). This CDR3 region has 16 residues. Trimming removed 0 bases at V and 6 bases at J, with 17 bases between. CDR3 nucleotide sequence: TGTGCCAGCAGTTACTCGGGCCCAGGGCTGGGCTCTGAAGCTTTCTTT. Its translation: CASSYSGPGLGSEAFF.

The gene calls are TRBV2 and TRBJ2-1; D is possibly TRBD2 (6 bases). V was clipped by 7 bases and J by 7 bases, with 20 bases between them. This CDR3 has 15 residues. CDR1 and CDR2 from the germline V gene are SNHLY and FYNNEI. In DNA, the CDR3 is TGTGCCAGCACGGCGGGACCTGGGAAGGGGAATGAGCAGTTCTTC. Translated: CASTAGPGKGNEQFF. Full variable domain (rest looked up from reference TRBV2 and TRBJ2-1): EPEVTQTPSHQVTQMGQEVILRCVPISNHLYFYWYRQILGQKVEFLVSFYNNEISEKSEIFDDQFSVERPDGSNFTLKIRSTKLEDSAMYFCASTAGPGKGNEQFFGPGTRLTVL.

The chain is built from TRBV27 and TRBJ1-5; the match to TRBD1 covers 7 bases. Losses at the gene ends were 8 bases for V and 2 bases for J; bases not matched to a gene: 6. The germline V gene encodes CDR1 MNHEY and CDR2 SMNVEV (reference sequence). This CDR3 comprises 14 residues. CDR3 nucleotide sequence: TGTGCCAGCTCTGATCAGGGGGGCAATCAGCCCCAGCATTTT. Its protein is CASSDQGGNQPQHF.

The chain is built from TRBV7-2 and TRBJ2-7, with D unresolved. Germline V gene lookup returns CDR1 SGHTA and CDR2 FQGNSA. This CDR3 region has 17 residues. V was trimmed by 2 bases and J by 0 bases, leaving 17 bases between them. In nucleotides, the CDR3 is TGTGCCAGCAGCTTAACTTTTTCTCAGTCTAGCTCCTACGAGCAGTACTTC. Amino acid sequence: CASSLTFSQSSSYEQYF.

The chain has TRBV20-1 and TRBJ1-1; D is perhaps TRBD1 (6 bases). Trimming removed 3 bases from V and 8 bases from J, with 16 bases in between. From germline, CDR1 is DFQATT and CDR2 SNEGSKA (reference sequence). The CDR3 has 13 residues. The CDR3 spells CSASMYTGPEAFF. CDR3 nucleotides: TGCAGTGCTAGTATGTATACAGGGCCCGAAGCTTTCTTT.

The chain joins TRBV11-2 to TRBJ2-7; TRBD2 aligns across 8 bases. V lost 1 base to trimming and J lost 0 bases; unmatched junction nucleotides: 11. The V gene's germline CDR1 is SGHAT and CDR2 FQNNGV. The CDR3 is made up of 18 amino acids. For the CDR3, the DNA is TGTGCCAGCAGCTTAGGAGTAATCAGACTAGCGAGCTCCTACGAGCAGTACTTC. Translation: CASSLGVIRLASSYEQYF.

The V and J genes are TRBV11-2 and TRBJ2-7; 9 nucleotides align to TRBD2. The CDR3 length is 16 residues. The J segment lost 2 bases and the V segment lost 3 bases, leaving 8 bases of the junction unmatched. Germline V gene data show CDR1 as SGHAT and CDR2 as FQNNGV. CDR3 DNA sequence: TGTGCCAGCAGCTTCTTACTAGCGGGCATTGCCTACGAGCAGTACTTC. As protein: CASSFLLAGIAYEQYF.

The chain joins TRBV27 to TRBJ2-1; possible D gene TRBD1, 5 bases. The germline V and J ends were trimmed by 3 bases and 15 bases, with 18 bases remaining between them. From germline, CDR1 is MNHEY and CDR2 SMNVEV (reference sequence). CDR3 length: 13 residues. CDR3 bases: TGTGCCAGCAGTTTGGACATCACCTCTAGGTCGTTCTTC. Protein sequence: CASSLDITSRSFF.

The CDR3 reads CAISEGLAEETQYF. CDR3 nucleotides: TGTGCCATCAGTGAAGGACTAGCGGAAGAGACCCAGTACTTC. V and J are TRBV10-3 and TRBJ2-5, with 10 positions matching TRBD2. The length of the CDR3 is 14 residues. The J segment lost 3 bases and the V segment lost 3 bases, leaving 1 base of the junction unmatched. Germline lookup yields CDR1 ENHRY and CDR2 SYGVKD.

The rearrangement links TRBV19 to TRBJ2-2, with TRBD1 as a possible D gene (6 bases). The CDR3 length is 15 residues. Germline lookup yields CDR1 LNHDA and CDR2 SQIVND (reference sequence). V was cut by 6 bases and J by 0 bases, with 11 bases left in between. The CDR3 region is CASRVGQTNTGELFF. CDR3 nucleotides: TGTGCCAGTAGGGTTGGACAGACGAACACCGGGGAGCTGTTTTTT.

The chain joins TRBV15 to TRBJ1-5, with D hard to call. V lost 0 bases, J lost 11 bases, and 11 bases lay in between. The CDR3 length is 13 residues. Germline CDR1 LNHNV, CDR2 YYDKDF (reference sequence). The CDR3 DNA is TGTGCCACCAGCAGAGATTCCGGGGAGTCCCAGCATTTT. It translates to CATSRDSGESQHF.

The genes are TRBV12-3 or TRBV12-4 and TRBJ2-1, with D possibly TRBD2 on 6 matching bases. CDR3 length: 13 amino acids. V was shortened by 6 bases and J by 5 bases, with 11 bases between the two germline ends. The CDR3 nucleotides read TGTGCCAGCAGAACCGGGAGAAACAATGAGCAGTTCTTC. Its translation is CASRTGRNNEQFF.

V gene TRBV7-2 combines with J gene TRBJ2-7, with D unresolved. V was clipped by 1 base and J by 0 bases, with 10 bases between them. The germline V gene has CDR1 SGHTA and CDR2 FQGNSA. The CDR3 has 15 residues. CDR3: CASSLDPLRSYEQYF. Written as DNA, the CDR3 is TGTGCCAGCAGCTTAGACCCCTTGCGCTCCTACGAGCAGTACTTC. Based on the CDR3 plus reference TRBV7-2 and TRBJ2-7, the full variable domain is GAGVSQSPSNKVTEKGKDVELRCDPISGHTALYWYRQSLGQGLEFLIYFQGNSAPDKSGLPSDRFSAERTGGSVSTLTIQRTQQEDSAVYLCASSLDPLRSYEQYFGPGTRLTVT.

In regard to this clone: At one of its ends the junction is not consistent with the germline gene, which may arise from a read error. J is TRBJ1-6 and V is TRBV30; tentatively, D is TRBD1 (5 bases). In germline, CDR1 is GTSNPN, CDR2 SVGIG (reference sequence). This CDR3 is 15 amino acids long. CDR3 residues: CALSGGGSYNSPLHF. The CDR3 DNA follows: TGTGCCTTGAGTGGGGGGGGCTCCTATAATTCACCCCTCCACTTT. Together with reference TRBV30 and TRBJ1-6, the CDR3 gives the full variable domain: SQTIHQWPATLVQPVGSPLSLECTVEGTSNPNLYWYRQAAGRGLQLLFYSVGIGQISSEVPQNLSASRPQDRQFILSSKKLLLSDSGFYLCALSGGGSYNSPLHFGNGTRLTVT.

This chain connects TRBV29-1 to TRBJ1-5; 7 nucleotides agree with TRBD1. Trimming took 4 bases from V and 5 from J; bases not matched to a gene: 2. The CDR3 length is 12 residues. CDR1 and CDR2 (germline): SQVTM, ANQGSEA. CDR3 sequence reads: CSVGDSDQPQHF. Here the CDR3 DNA reads TGCAGCGTTGGGGACAGCGATCAGCCCCAGCATTTT.

The rearrangement joins TRBV14 to TRBJ1-1; no reliable D call. From germline, CDR1 is SGHDN and CDR2 FVKESK. This CDR3 contains 14 residues. V was shortened by 0 bases and J by 5 bases, with 10 bases between the two germline ends. The CDR3 protein is CASSQEELWTEAFF. The DNA of the CDR3 is TGTGCCAGCAGCCAAGAAGAACTTTGGACTGAAGCTTTCTTT.

V and J are TRBV7-2 and TRBJ2-4, with D perhaps TRBD2 (6 bases). V dropped 5 bases and J dropped 0 bases, with 14 bases sitting between them. Per germline, CDR1 SGHTA and CDR2 FQGNSA. CDR3 length: 16 amino acids. The DNA of the CDR3 is TGTGCCAGCAGCCCCGGGACTTTACTAGCCAAAAACATTCAGTACTTC. This codes for CASSPGTLLAKNIQYF.

This clone came up a few times. This sequence joins TRBV5-1 and TRBJ1-6, with TRBD1 as a possible D gene (6 bases). There are 15 residues in the CDR3. CDR1 and CDR2 (germline): SGHRS, YFSETQ. V dropped 3 bases and J dropped 7 bases, with 14 bases sitting between them. CDR3 amino acids: CASSWRAGENSPLHF. For the CDR3, the DNA is TGCGCCAGCAGCTGGCGGGCAGGGGAAAATTCACCCCTCCACTTT.